The rows below give T cell receptor beta chains drawn from one sample of a study of blood T cell repertoires in COVID-19. Assay used: immunoSEQ multiplex PCR; TCRdb lists only in-frame clones, some missing. Of a few hundred thousand clones in the sample, 90% are singletons; the top ten hold 3.5% to 4.5%. Sequencing input: PBMCs or T cells enriched from blood (not recorded which). These receptors were collected from a woman younger than 30 with acute COVID-19. The CDR3 runs from the conserved cysteine through the conserved F or W. D genes are given only for firm matches. The size field is filled for only some rows; it gives once, few, many or a size class.

D	V	length	size	J	CDR3	DNA
.	TRBV12-3/TRBV12-4	11	once	TRBJ2-1	CASSLLNEQFF	TGTGCCAGCAGCCTTCTCAATGAGCAGTTCTTC
TRBD1	TRBV19	15	.	TRBJ2-1	CASGTESFSYNEQFF	TGTGCCAGCGGGACAGAGAGTTTCTCCTACAATGAGCAGTTCTTC
.	TRBV9	17	.	TRBJ2-2	CASSPSPEAGNTGELFF	TGTGCCAGCAGCCCATCGCCGGAGGCCGGGAACACCGGGGAGCTGTTTTTT
.	TRBV28	13	.	TRBJ1-1	CATQMQVSSEAFF	TGTGCCACCCAGATGCAGGTGTCCTCTGAAGCTTTCTTT
.	TRBV2	15	.	TRBJ2-2	CASILEESTTGELFF	TGTGCCAGCATATTGGAGGAGTCTACCACCGGGGAGCTGTTTTTT
.	TRBV6-5	15	.	TRBJ2-7	CASSPGVGSSYEQYF	TGTGCCAGCAGTCCCGGGGTAGGGTCCTCCTACGAGCAGTACTTC
.	TRBV5-1	14	.	TRBJ2-5	CASSLSLIQETQYF	TGCGCCAGCAGCTTGAGCCTAATACAAGAGACCCAGTACTTC
.	TRBV7-3	13	.	TRBJ1-1	CASSLRAEAEAFF	TGTGCCAGCAGTTTGAGGGCGGAAGCTGAAGCTTTCTTT
.	TRBV24-1	15	once	TRBJ2-5	CATSDSGRGVETQYF	TGTGCCACCAGTGATTCGGGCAGGGGGGTAGAGACCCAGTACTTC
.	TRBV11-3	13	.	TRBJ1-1	CASSPITQGKAFF	TGTGCCAGCAGCCCCATTACGCAGGGAAAAGCTTTCTTT
.	TRBV27	14	.	TRBJ1-4	CASSLTSPRGKLFF	TGTGCCAGCAGTTTGACATCCCCCCGGGGAAAACTGTTTTTT
.	TRBV12-3/TRBV12-4	13	.	TRBJ1-3	CAGFPDGGNTIYF	TGTGCCGGTTTTCCGGACGGCGGGAACACCATATATTTT
TRBD2	TRBV19	18	once	TRBJ2-7	CASSKVRIAGGGSYEQYF	TGTGCCAGTAGTAAGGTCCGGATCGCGGGGGGCGGAAGTTACGAGCAGTACTTC
TRBD2	TRBV5-1	17	.	TRBJ2-1	CASSLGLAGGPYNEQFF	TGCGCCAGCAGCTTGGGACTAGCGGGAGGGCCCTACAATGAGCAGTTCTTC
TRBD1	TRBV13	14	once	TRBJ1-2	CASSFAPGGDGYTF	TGTGCCAGCAGCTTTGCGCCAGGGGGAGATGGCTACACCTTC
.	TRBV29-1	13	few	TRBJ1-6	CSSDTRGGSPLHF	TGCAGCTCAGATACTCGCGGGGGTTCACCCCTCCACTTT
.	TRBV29-1	14	.	TRBJ1-2	CSVLTRGLYYGYTF	TGCAGCGTCCTGACTAGGGGCTTATACTATGGCTACACCTTC
.	TRBV7-9	15	.	TRBJ2-1	CASSRAGDFYNEQFF	TGTGCCAGCAGCCGGGCGGGTGATTTCTACAATGAGCAGTTCTTC
.	TRBV7-9	13	.	TRBJ1-2	CASSFGGPYGYTF	TGTGCCAGCAGCTTTGGGGGCCCCTATGGCTACACCTTC
.	TRBV2	11	.	TRBJ2-1	CASTGYNEQFF	TGTGCCAGCACCGGTTACAATGAGCAGTTCTTC
TRBD1	TRBV20-1	15	.	TRBJ1-5	CSASQTGTGYQPQHF	TGCAGTGCTAGTCAGACCGGGACAGGGTATCAGCCCCAGCATTTT
TRBD1	TRBV5-4	18	.	TRBJ1-1	CASSSPTQGRIMNTEAFF	TGTGCCAGCAGCTCGCCCACACAGGGGAGGATCATGAACACTGAAGCTTTCTTT
TRBD2	TRBV4-2	15	.	TRBJ2-3	CASSHISGTTDTQYF	TGTGCCAGCAGCCACATTAGCGGGACCACAGATACGCAGTATTTT
TRBD1	TRBV27	16	.	TRBJ1-5	CASSLTGVSGNQPQHF	TGTGCCAGCAGTTTGACAGGGGTTTCGGGCAATCAGCCCCAGCATTTT
.	TRBV27	15	.	TRBJ2-7	CASSHRQVAPAEQYF	TGTGCCAGCAGTCACCGACAGGTCGCCCCTGCCGAGCAGTACTTC
.	TRBV18	16	.	TRBJ1-4	CASSTFPPDTNEKLFF	TGTGCCAGCTCTACTTTTCCCCCGGACACAAATGAAAAACTGTTTTTT
TRBD2	TRBV11-2	18	.	TRBJ2-7	CASSLDMGGEVWSYEQYF	TGTGCCAGCAGCTTAGACATGGGGGGGGAGGTATGGTCCTACGAGCAGTACTTC
.	TRBV19	16	.	TRBJ1-5	CASSITGQLGRQPQHF	TGTGCCAGTAGTATAACCGGGCAGCTGGGGAGGCAGCCCCAGCATTTT
TRBD1	TRBV7-2	12	.	TRBJ1-2	CASTTGGSGYTF	TGTGCCAGCACTACAGGGGGCTCTGGCTACACCTTC
TRBD2	TRBV5-1	15	.	TRBJ2-1	CASSLRTSGYNEQFF	TGCGCCAGCAGCTTGAGGACTAGCGGGTACAATGAGCAGTTCTTC
.	TRBV28	14	.	TRBJ2-7	CASSPWASGAEQYF	TGTGCCAGCAGCCCTTGGGCCTCAGGGGCCGAGCAGTACTTC
.	TRBV2	13	.	TRBJ2-1	CASSARVYNEQFF	TGTGCCAGCAGTGCGAGGGTCTACAATGAGCAGTTCTTC
TRBD2	TRBV11-1	15	.	TRBJ2-5	CASSLALAGKPPQYF	TGTGCCAGCAGCTTAGCTCTAGCGGGAAAGCCCCCCCAGTACTTC
.	TRBV5-4	16	few	TRBJ2-2	CAGLYSGLPNTGELFF	TGTGCCGGCCTATACTCGGGACTCCCGAACACCGGGGAGCTGTTTTTT
.	TRBV19	14	.	TRBJ1-2	CASSIGGGGYGYTF	TGTGCCAGTAGTATAGGCGGCGGGGGCTATGGCTACACCTTC
.	TRBV2	15	few	TRBJ1-3	CASSDPDSSGNTIYF	TGTGCCAGCAGTGACCCCGACAGCTCTGGAAACACCATATATTTT